One sample yielded the 2 T cell receptor beta chains listed below, sequenced in a study of cytomegalovirus exposure and HLA in healthy donors (dated by TCRdb to about 2017). The receptor library was made with the immunoSEQ multiplex PCR assay. For the multiplex PCR, a mixture combining 60 forward primers for TCR Vbeta segments and 13 reverse primers for TCR Jbeta segments was used. In its TCRdb copy, this immuneACCESS table keeps in-frame sequences only and misses some clones. Where compared with another copy, unresolved V genes explain less than half of these, and the others have no known cause. The sample yields approximately 86,000 clones; 85% were counted once. 7.4% of the sample is taken by the ten largest. Sequencing input: PBMCs. The receptor set was obtained from a man in his forties or fifties in good health and CMV-seropositive.

This rearrangement joins TRBV14 to TRBJ2-7; tentatively, D is TRBD2 (6 bases). V dropped 0 bases and J dropped 4 bases, with 19 bases sitting between them. The germline gives CDR1 SGHDN, CDR2 FVKESK. This CDR3 is 17 amino acids long. As DNA, the CDR3 is TGTGCCAGCAGCCAAGATAGCGGAGCGGGCCTAATGTACGAGCAGTACTTC. Its protein is CASSQDSGAGLMYEQYF.

This chain links TRBV5-1 with TRBJ2-6; D uncertain. Germline CDR1 is SGHRS and CDR2 is YFSETQ. This CDR3 has 17 amino acids. Trimming cost V 3 bases and J 3 bases, with 16 bases left between them. The CDR3 DNA follows: TGCGCCAGCAGCTCCACTTCTCTCGCAGGTGGGGCCAACGTCCTGACTTTC. As protein: CASSSTSLAGGANVLTF.